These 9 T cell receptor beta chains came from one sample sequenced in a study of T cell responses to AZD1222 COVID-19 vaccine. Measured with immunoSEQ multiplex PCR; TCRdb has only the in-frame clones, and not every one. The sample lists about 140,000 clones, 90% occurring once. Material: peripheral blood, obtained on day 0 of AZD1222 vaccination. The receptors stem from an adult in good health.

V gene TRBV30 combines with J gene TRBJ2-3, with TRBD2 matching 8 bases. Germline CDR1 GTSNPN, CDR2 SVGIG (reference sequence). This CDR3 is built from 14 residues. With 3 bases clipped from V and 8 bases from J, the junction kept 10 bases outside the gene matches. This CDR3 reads CAWRVAGTPGTQYF. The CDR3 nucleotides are TGTGCCTGGAGGGTAGCGGGAACCCCAGGTACGCAGTATTTT.

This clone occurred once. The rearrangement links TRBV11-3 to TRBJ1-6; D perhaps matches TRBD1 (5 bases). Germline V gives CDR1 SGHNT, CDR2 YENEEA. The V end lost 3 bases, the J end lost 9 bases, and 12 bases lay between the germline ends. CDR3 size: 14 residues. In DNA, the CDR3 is TGTGCCAGCAGCTTGGGACGTCGGGGTTCACCCCTCCACTTT. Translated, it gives CASSLGRRGSPLHF.

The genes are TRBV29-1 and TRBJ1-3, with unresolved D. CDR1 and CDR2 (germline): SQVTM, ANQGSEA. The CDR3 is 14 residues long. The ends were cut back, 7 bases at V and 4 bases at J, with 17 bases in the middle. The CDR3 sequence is CSGNGRADGNTIYF. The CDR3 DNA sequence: TGCAGCGGAAATGGGAGGGCGGACGGAAACACCATATATTTT.

The CDR3 loop is CASGFSGRETQYF. In DNA form, the CDR3 reads TGTGCTAGTGGTTTTAGCGGGAGAGAGACCCAGTACTTC. This rearrangement joins TRBV12-5 to TRBJ2-5, with 9 bases aligning to TRBD2. J lost 4 bases, V lost 3 bases, and 0 bases had no gene match. Germline V gene lookup returns CDR1 LGHNT and CDR2 FRNRAP. The CDR3 runs 13 residues.

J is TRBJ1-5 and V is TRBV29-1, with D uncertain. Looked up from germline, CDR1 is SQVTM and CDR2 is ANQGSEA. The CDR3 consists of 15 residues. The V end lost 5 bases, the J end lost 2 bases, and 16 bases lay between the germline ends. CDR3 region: CSVSDGLLGNQPQHF. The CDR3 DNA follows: TGCAGCGTTTCGGACGGCCTCCTCGGCAATCAGCCCCAGCATTTT.

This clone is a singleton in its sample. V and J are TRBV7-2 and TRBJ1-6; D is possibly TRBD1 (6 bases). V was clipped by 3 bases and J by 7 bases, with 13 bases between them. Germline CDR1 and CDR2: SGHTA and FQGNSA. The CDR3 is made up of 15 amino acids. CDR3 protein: CASSLEGTLNSPLHF. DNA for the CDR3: TGTGCCAGCAGCTTGGAGGGGACATTAAATTCACCCCTCCACTTT. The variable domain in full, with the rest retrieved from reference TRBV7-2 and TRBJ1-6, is GAGVSQSPSNKVTEKGKDVELRCDPISGHTALYWYRQSLGQGLEFLIYFQGNSAPDKSGLPSDRFSAERTGGSVSTLTIQRTQQEDSAVYLCASSLEGTLNSPLHFGNGTRLTVT.

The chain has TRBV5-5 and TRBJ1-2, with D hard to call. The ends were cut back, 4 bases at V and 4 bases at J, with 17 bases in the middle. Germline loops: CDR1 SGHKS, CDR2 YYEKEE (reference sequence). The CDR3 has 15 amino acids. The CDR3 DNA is TGTGCCAGCAGCGCGACCGACCGGGCCCTCTATGGCTACACCTTC. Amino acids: CASSATDRALYGYTF.

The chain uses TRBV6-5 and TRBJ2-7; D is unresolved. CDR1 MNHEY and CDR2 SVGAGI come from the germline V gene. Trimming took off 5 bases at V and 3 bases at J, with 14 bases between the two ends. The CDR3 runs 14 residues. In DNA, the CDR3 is TGTGCCAGCAGTCTTCGGACGGATCTCTACGAGCAGTACTTC. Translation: CASSLRTDLYEQYF.

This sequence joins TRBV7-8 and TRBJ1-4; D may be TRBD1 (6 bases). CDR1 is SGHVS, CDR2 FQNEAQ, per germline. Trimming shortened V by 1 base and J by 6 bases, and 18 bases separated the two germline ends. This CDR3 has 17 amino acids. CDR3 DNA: TGTGCCAGCAGCTTAGAATTGGGGGGACCAGGGGATGAAAAACTGTTTTTT. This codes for CASSLELGGPGDEKLFF.